The clone carrying this T cell receptor (beta chain) was seen many times. V was clipped by 6 bases and J by 4 bases, with 15 bases between them. The CDR3 loop spans 14 amino acids. Germline V gene sequence: CDR1 MNHEY, CDR2 SVGAGI. Amplification of TCR beta CDR3 regions used RNA transcripts. HTBI primers served in a first-round RT-PCR, which a second-round multiplex PCR followed. TCRdb passed the multiplex PCR reads through MiXCR, listing each CDR3 protein once. The data hold about 390,000 distinct CDR3 sequences, with approximately 15% observed a single time. The data were taken from a study of Graves' ophthalmopathy and Graves' hyperthyroidism. The overall study: Prior to any treatment, peripheral blood was collected at the time of initial diagnosis.

Patients were excluded if they had other autoimmune diseases or uncontrolled infections, and likewise if pregnancy or lactation applied. Sequenced: peripheral blood. The rearrangement uses TRBV6-5 and TRBJ1-1, with D unclear. The receptor was isolated from a woman in her late teens or twenties with stable Graves' hyperthyroidism. The CDR3 nucleotides are TGTGCCAGCAGACGGCTCAGGAGTGGCACTGAAGCTTTCTTT. It specifies CASRRLRSGTEAFF.